Below, 8 T cell receptor beta chains from the same sample are listed, as sequenced in a study of spatial heterogeneity in lung cancer. As for time point: sample taken at primary tumor resection. Whole RNA came from tumor, nontumor lung or frozen PBMC and was sequenced without being sorted. Using its own MiXCR run on the 5' RACE reads, TCRdb lists one record per CDR3 protein. The repertoire has roughly 49,000 distinct CDR3 sequences, under 7.5% of them found once; the top ten carry roughly 2.7%. The source was PBMCs, collected at surgery. These TCRs come from a female donor with early-stage non-small cell lung cancer.

This clonotype was recorded many times. This rearrangement joins TRBV7-3 to TRBJ2-6, with TRBD1 identical over 7 bases. Germline V gene lookup returns CDR1 SGHTA and CDR2 FQGTGA. CDR3 size: 16 residues. V dropped 3 bases and J dropped 2; count of bases not matched to a gene: 4. The CDR3 protein is CASSLIGQAGANVLTF. CDR3 nucleotide sequence: TGTGCCAGCAGCTTGATCGGACAGGCTGGGGCCAACGTCCTGACTTTC.

This clonotype was picked up many times. The chain joins TRBV28 to TRBJ2-4, with D possibly TRBD1 on 6 matching bases. The germline V and J ends were trimmed by 6 bases and 6 bases, with 12 bases remaining between them. The germline V gene encodes CDR1 MDHEN and CDR2 SYDVKM. The CDR3 extends over 13 amino acids. The CDR3 is CASRPGRGNIQYF. The CDR3 DNA is TGTGCCAGCAGGCCGGGCAGGGGAAACATTCAGTACTTC.

This clonotype has a count of ten or more. CDR3 in DNA: TGTGCCAGCAGTGTCGGAGCGGGGTACAATGAGCAGTTCTTC. Its translation is CASSVGAGYNEQFF. J is TRBJ2-1 and V is TRBV6-4; 7 nucleotides align to TRBD2. The CDR3 runs to 14 residues. After removal of 4 bases from V and 4 bases from J, the junction contained 4 bases not matched to a gene. Looked up from germline, CDR1 is MRHNA and CDR2 is SNTAGT.

Concerning this clonotype: A clone one base away is much larger, so this may be a read error. The rearrangement links TRBV7-2 to TRBJ2-1; no reliable D call. The CDR3 totals 15 residues. CDR1 SGHTA and CDR2 FQGNSA come from the germline V gene. CDR3 bases: TGTGCCGGCAGCTGGAGCCGGGCCAGGATAAATGAGCAGTTCTTC. This gives the protein CAGSWSRARINEQFF.

The chain is built from TRBV2 and TRBJ2-7; either TRBD1 or TRBD2 may supply D (5 bases each). Trimming shortened V by 8 bases and J by 5 bases, and 13 bases separated the two germline ends. The CDR3 has 12 amino acids. Germline CDR1 and CDR2: SNHLY and FYNNEI. In DNA form, the CDR3 reads TGTGCCAGCGGGACCGCCCAAGACGAGCAGTACTTC. Its translation is CASGTAQDEQYF.

There are many counts of this clonotype. The chain joins TRBV2 to TRBJ1-6; D may be TRBD1 (6 bases). CDR1 SNHLY and CDR2 FYNNEI come from the germline V gene. Trimming shortened V by 7 bases and J by 6 bases, and 13 bases separated the two germline ends. CDR3 size: 14 residues. The CDR3 protein is CASTSQGGNSPLHF. In DNA form, the CDR3 reads TGTGCCAGCACTTCACAGGGCGGTAATTCACCCCTCCACTTT.

The rearrangement links TRBV28 to TRBJ1-2; 9 bases agree with TRBD1. The length of the CDR3 is 17 residues. CDR1 and CDR2 (germline): MDHEN, SYDVKM. The trim removed 6 bases at V and 5 bases at J, leaving 16 bases unmatched. CDR3 loop: CASSLAGTGKFNYGYTF. CDR3 nucleotides: TGTGCCAGCAGCTTAGCTGGGACAGGGAAATTTAATTATGGCTACACCTTC.

This clonotype was recorded many times. The chain has TRBV5-1 and TRBJ2-7, with 8 bases fitting TRBD1. The CDR3 is 13 amino acids. J lost 5 bases, V lost 4 bases, and 5 bases had no gene match. The germline CDR1 and CDR2 sequences are SGHRS and YFSETQ. CDR3 coding DNA: TGCGCCAGCAGCGGACAGGGCGTCCACGAGCAGTACTTC. This codes for CASSGQGVHEQYF. The whole variable domain, remainder taken from reference TRBV5-1 and TRBJ2-7, is KAGVTQTPRYLIKTRGQQVTLSCSPISGHRSVSWYQQTPGQGLQFLFEYFSETQRNKGNFPGRFSGRQFSNSRSEMNVSTLELGDSALYLCASSGQGVHEQYFGPGTRLTVT.